A selection of T cell receptor beta chains follows, all from one sample in a study of blood T cell repertoires in COVID-19. The data were produced by immunoSEQ multiplex PCR, yet TCRdb's version contains in-frame clones alone and is incomplete. This sample yields under 100,000 clones, of which roughly 84% are seen a single time; 2.5% to 3.5% belongs to the top ten. The sequenced sample consisted of peripheral blood. The receptor source for this set is a woman older than 75 with COVID-19, enrolled during active disease. The CDR3 runs from the conserved cysteine through the conserved F or W. The D gene is left open where the match is weak. Where a row states a size, it is once, few, many or the class of an expanded clone; other rows omit it.

v_gene	j_gene	abundance	d_gene	CDR3nt	CDR3aa
TRBV3-1/TRBV3-2	TRBJ2-4	-	-	TGTGCCAGCAGCCCGACACGGATAAAGATAGCCAAAAACATTCAGTACTTC	CASSPTRIKIAKNIQYF
TRBV5-1	TRBJ1-5	few	-	TGCGCCAGCAGCTTTAAGGGGGAAAGCAATCAGCCCCAGCATTTT	CASSFKGESNQPQHF
TRBV28	TRBJ1-5	-	TRBD1	TGTGCCAGCGATACAGGGGGCAGAAGCAATCAGCCCCAGCATTTT	CASDTGGRSNQPQHF
TRBV3-1/TRBV3-2	TRBJ2-7	-	-	TGTGCCAGCAGCCAAGCAGGATGGACTTTCCCATACTACGAGCAGTACTTC	CASSQAGWTFPYYEQYF
TRBV28	TRBJ1-2	-	-	TGTGCCAGCAGTCTAGGAGGAGGGGGGGGCGCTTACGGCTACACCTTC	CASSLGGGGGAYGYTF
TRBV21-1	TRBJ1-5	few	-	TGTGCCAGCAGCAAAGGGGGGGGCCAGCCCCAGCATTTT	CASSKGGGQPQHF
TRBV7-9	TRBJ1-1	-	-	TGTGCCAGCAGCCCCAGGGGCACTGAAGCTTTCTTT	CASSPRGTEAFF
TRBV18	TRBJ2-5	-	-	TGTGCCAGCTCACCACCCTCGGGGCAAGAGACCCAGTACTTC	CASSPPSGQETQYF
TRBV10-3	TRBJ1-5	-	-	TGTGCCATCAGGACGGAGGGTAGCAATCAGCCCCAGCATTTT	CAIRTEGSNQPQHF
TRBV7-2	TRBJ1-1	-	-	TGTGCCAGCAGTTCTCCAGGGCTTCAGGGAGGGGGCACTGAAGCTTTCTTT	CASSSPGLQGGGTEAFF
TRBV5-1	TRBJ1-2	-	-	TGCGCCAGCAGCTTGCCCCTCGGGGATGGGGGCTACACCTTC	CASSLPLGDGGYTF
TRBV7-8	TRBJ2-1	-	-	TGTGCCAGCAGCTTAGGTGTGCAGGCCTGGGAGCAGTTCTTC	CASSLGVQAWEQFF
TRBV30	TRBJ1-2	-	TRBD1	TGTGCCTGGAACAGGGACAGGGGGCCTGGCTATGGCTACACCTTC	CAWNRDRGPGYGYTF
TRBV30	TRBJ1-2	-	TRBD1	TGTGCCTGGAGTGACTTGACAGGGGGCAGGGGCTACACCTTC	CAWSDLTGGRGYTF
TRBV2	TRBJ1-5	-	-	TGTGCCAGCAGTGTCGAACGGTCGGGCAATCAGCCCCAGCATTTT	CASSVERSGNQPQHF
TRBV12-3/TRBV12-4	TRBJ2-5	-	-	TGTGCCAGCAGTTTCTCCCGAGAGACCCAGTACTTC	CASSFSRETQYF
TRBV2	TRBJ1-4	-	-	TGTGCCAGCAGCAGGGAGGGTGGATTGATACTTTTT	CASSREGGLILF
TRBV20-1	TRBJ1-5	-	-	TGCAGTGCTAGAGATATCCCAGCCCAGCATTTT	CSARDIPAQHF
TRBV4-2	TRBJ2-3	-	-	TGTGCCAGCAGCCCCATAGGGGGGGGAAGAAGCACAGATACGCAGTATTTT	CASSPIGGGRSTDTQYF
TRBV1	TRBJ2-7	-	-	TGCACCAGCAGCCAAGATCTAGAGGAACAGGGGAGACACGAGCAGTACTTC	CTSSQDLEEQGRHEQYF
TRBV24-1	TRBJ2-7	-	-	TGTGCCACCATCCAACGGGACACATTCGACCTGTACGAGCAGTACTTC	CATIQRDTFDLYEQYF
TRBV7-9	TRBJ2-7	-	-	TGTGCCAGCAGCTTAGCAGGGGCAGGCGAGCAGTACTTC	CASSLAGAGEQYF
TRBV5-6	TRBJ1-1	-	-	TGTGCCAGCAGCTACGTCTGGGACATCGACGACACTGAAGCTTTCTTT	CASSYVWDIDDTEAFF
TRBV12-5	TRBJ2-6	once	-	TGTGCTAGTGGTTTGGTAACTCCTGGGGCCAACGTCCTGACTTTC	CASGLVTPGANVLTF
TRBV2	TRBJ2-5	-	-	TGTGCCAGTGCGTGGGAGACCCAGTACTTC	CASAWETQYF
TRBV18	TRBJ2-7	-	TRBD2	TGTGCCAGCTCACTAACCGGGACTAAGAACGAGCAGTACTTC	CASSLTGTKNEQYF
TRBV6-1	TRBJ2-7	-	-	TGTGCCAGCAGTGAAGGGCCAGGGCCTAAACTCTACGAGCAGTACTTC	CASSEGPGPKLYEQYF
TRBV19	TRBJ1-6	-	-	TGTGCCAGCGGGACTGGCAATAATTCACCCCTCCACTTT	CASGTGNNSPLHF
TRBV19	TRBJ2-5	-	TRBD2	TGTGCCAGTAGTAGAAGCGGGGTCATGAAGACCCAGTACTTC	CASSRSGVMKTQYF
TRBV5-4	TRBJ2-2	-	TRBD1	TGTGCCAGCAGCTTCGGACAGGCCACCGGGGAGCTGTTTTTT	CASSFGQATGELFF
TRBV5-1	TRBJ2-7	-	-	TGCGCCAGCAGTGCATCAGCGGGTTTAAGCTCCTACGAGCAGTACTTC	CASSASAGLSSYEQYF
TRBV30	TRBJ1-2	-	TRBD1	TGTGCCTGGAGTGTTCCAGGGGGCGCGGGTGGCTACACCTTC	CAWSVPGGAGGYTF
TRBV4-2	TRBJ1-1	-	TRBD1	TGTGCCAGCACCGGGACAGGCGAGCCGAACACTGAAGCTTTCTTT	CASTGTGEPNTEAFF
TRBV6-5	TRBJ2-1	once	TRBD1	TGTGCCAGCAGACGCGACAGGGTCTCCTACAATGAGCAGTTCTTC	CASRRDRVSYNEQFF
TRBV28	TRBJ2-1	once	TRBD2	TGTGCCAGCAGTTCCCCGGTTCTAGCGGGAAAGAATGAGCAGTTCTTC	CASSSPVLAGKNEQFF
TRBV9	TRBJ2-7	-	TRBD1	TGTGCCAGCAGCATTCGGACAGGGGTGTACGAGCAGTACTTC	CASSIRTGVYEQYF
TRBV10-3	TRBJ1-5	once	TRBD1	TGTGCCATCAGAGGGCAGGGGGATAATCAGCCCCAGCATTTT	CAIRGQGDNQPQHF
TRBV18	TRBJ1-1	-	-	TGTGCCAGCTCACAAGGACAGATAGAACACTTCTTT	CASSQGQIEHFF
TRBV15	TRBJ1-4	-	-	TGTGCCACCAGCAGAGTTCAGGGCTTTAATGAAAAACTGTTTTTT	CATSRVQGFNEKLFF
TRBV2	TRBJ2-1	-	TRBD2	TGTGCCAGCAAACTAGCGGGAGCAGGTGAGCAGTTCTTC	CASKLAGAGEQFF
TRBV19	TRBJ1-2	-	-	TGTGCCAGTAGTCCCCTGGCGGGTTATGGCTACACCTTC	CASSPLAGYGYTF
TRBV18	TRBJ1-3	few	-	TGTGCCAGCTCACCGACAGGAACCTCTGGAAACACCATATATTTT	CASSPTGTSGNTIYF
TRBV18	TRBJ1-5	-	TRBD1	TGTGCCAGCTCACCGCTACAGGGGGCCGAACCCCAGCATTTT	CASSPLQGAEPQHF
TRBV12-5	TRBJ1-3	-	TRBD1	TGTGCTAGTGGTTTGGCTCCCCGTTGGACAGGGGGCCTTAACTCTGGAAACACCATATATTTT	CASGLAPRWTGGLNSGNTIYF
TRBV18	TRBJ1-1	-	TRBD1	TGTGCCAGCTCACCTCGGACAGGGTATGAAGCTTTCTTT	CASSPRTGYEAFF
TRBV28	TRBJ1-1	-	-	TGTGCCAGCAGTTTAATATCAACAGGGAGCACTGAAGCTTTCTTT	CASSLISTGSTEAFF
TRBV3-1/TRBV3-2	TRBJ2-2	few	-	TGTGCCAGCAGCCGGTTGAATAGCCCCCCCGGGGAGCTGTTTTTT	CASSRLNSPPGELFF
TRBV29-1	TRBJ2-1	-	-	TGCAGCGCCCTCGGGGGAACAGGCTCCTACAATGAGCAGTTCTTC	CSALGGTGSYNEQFF
TRBV18	TRBJ2-3	-	-	TGTGCCAGCTCACCGAGGCCGGGCACAGATACGCAGTATTTT	CASSPRPGTDTQYF
TRBV6-5	TRBJ1-3	-	-	TGTGCCAGCAGGAGAACGGTCTCTGGAAACACCATATATTTT	CASRRTVSGNTIYF
TRBV10-3	TRBJ2-7	once	TRBD1	TGTGCCATCAGCAGGGACAGGGGCGATCCACCCAGCGAGCAGTACTTC	CAISRDRGDPPSEQYF
TRBV5-5	TRBJ1-2	-	-	TGTGCCAGCAGCTTAACAGGTTCCTATGGCTACACCTTC	CASSLTGSYGYTF
TRBV18	TRBJ2-5	-	-	TGTGCCAGCTCACCGTTTCAGGGGGGAGTGGAGACCCAGTACTTC	CASSPFQGGVETQYF
TRBV18	TRBJ1-2	-	TRBD1	TGTGCCAGCTCTGGGACAGGGCCTAACTATGGCTACACCTTC	CASSGTGPNYGYTF
TRBV30	TRBJ2-7	few	TRBD1	TGTGCCTGGAGTCGGGACAGGGTCGCCGAGCAGTACTTC	CAWSRDRVAEQYF
TRBV30	TRBJ1-2	once	-	TGTGCCTGGAGTGTACGGGCAGGGCATGGCTACACCTTC	CAWSVRAGHGYTF